The 9 T cell receptor beta chains given below trace back to one sample, sequenced in a study of OX40 agonist ivuxolimab in advanced cancers. Sequenced by immunoSEQ multiplex PCR; TCRdb stores in-frame clones only, minus some. This table holds approximately 32,000 clones, approximately 89% found once. This specimen was CD4+ or CD8+ T cells sorted from blood, taken in a trial of the OX40 agonist ivuxolimab. The receptors come from an adult with an advanced solid tumor such as melanoma, head and neck, liver or kidney cancer.

This clone was seen a few times. The V call is TRBV4-1, the J call TRBJ2-5; D possibly matches TRBD1 or TRBD2 (5 bases each). The CDR3 loop spans 16 amino acids. Germline lookup yields CDR1 MGHRA and CDR2 YSYEKL. V was clipped by 1 base and J by 1 base, with 13 bases between them. The CDR3 DNA follows: TGCGCCAGCAGCCAAGTGGCAGGGAGCCTCCAAGAGACCCAGTACTTC. Protein: CASSQVAGSLQETQYF.

The rearrangement uses TRBV6-6 and TRBJ1-5; 7 bases fit TRBD1. The J segment lost 3 bases and the V segment lost 6 bases, leaving 5 bases of the junction unmatched. The CDR3 consists of 14 residues. Germline CDR1 is MNHNY and CDR2 is SVGAGI (reference sequence). The CDR3 DNA reads as TGTGCCAGCAGCTTGGGACAGACCAATCAGCCCCAGCATTTT. This codes for CASSLGQTNQPQHF.

The count of this clone is one. The chain employs TRBV7-6 and TRBJ1-5; the D gene is possibly TRBD1 (5 bases). V lost 1 base and J 11 bases, leaving 9 bases between the germline ends. Germline CDR1 and CDR2: SGHVS and FNYEAQ. CDR3 length equals 12 residues. CDR3 loop: CASSLGQGSQHF. The CDR3 bases are TGTGCCAGCAGCTTAGGTCAGGGTTCCCAGCATTTT.

This clone was recorded only once. V is TRBV19 and J is TRBJ1-5, with TRBD1 matching 7 bases. Per the germline V gene, CDR1 is LNHDA and CDR2 is SQIVND (reference sequence). The V and J ends lost 10 bases and 7 bases, in that order; junction bases with no gene match: 7. The CDR3 extends over 12 amino acids. CDR3 sequence (DNA): TGTGCCACTCGGCAGGGGGGACAGCCCCAGCATTTT. This gives the protein CATRQGGQPQHF. Full variable domain (remainder filled in from reference TRBV19 and TRBJ1-5): DGGITQSPKYLFRKEGQNVTLSCEQNLNHDAMYWYRQDPGQGLRLIYYSQIVNDFQKGDIAEGYSVSREKKESFPLTVTSAQKNPTAFYLCATRQGGQPQHFGDGTRLSIL.

This clone was seen a single time. V is TRBV4-1 and J is TRBJ2-3; no firm D call. The germline V gene encodes CDR1 MGHRA and CDR2 YSYEKL. Trimming stripped 1 base from V and 4 bases from J, with 9 bases between. CDR3 size: 14 residues. The chain's CDR3 is CASSQVIGSDTQYF. The CDR3 DNA reads TGCGCCAGCAGCCAAGTCATCGGATCAGATACGCAGTATTTT.

The genes are TRBV7-9 and TRBJ2-1; TRBD2 agrees at 7 bases. CDR1 and CDR2 (germline): SEHNR, FQNEAQ (reference sequence). This CDR3 region has 14 residues. J gave up 9 bases and V 8 bases, and 13 bases lay outside the gene matches. As DNA, the CDR3 is TGTGCCAGCCCTAGGGCGGGAGTAAGAGGTGAGCAGTTCTTC. Protein sequence: CASPRAGVRGEQFF.

This chain connects TRBV5-6 to TRBJ1-1; D is ambiguous. Germline V CDR1 and CDR2: SGHDT, YYEEEE. The CDR3 length is 13 residues. Trimming stripped 0 bases from V and 1 base from J, with 4 bases between. CDR3 sequence reads: CASSLDTNTEAFF. For the CDR3, the DNA is TGTGCCAGCAGCTTGGACACGAACACTGAAGCTTTCTTT.

V usage is TRBV11-2 and J usage is TRBJ2-2, with a possible D match to TRBD2 (5 bases). The CDR3 is 13 amino acids. V shed 3 bases and J shed 7 bases, with 9 bases lying between them. CDR1 and CDR2 from the germline V gene are SGHAT and FQNNGV. The CDR3 region is CASSFRDFGELFF. The CDR3 DNA sequence: TGTGCCAGCAGCTTCCGGGATTTCGGGGAGCTGTTTTTT.

J is TRBJ2-1 and V is TRBV19; TRBD2 matches at 10 bases. The germline V gene encodes CDR1 LNHDA and CDR2 SQIVND (reference sequence). With 3 bases clipped from V and 6 bases from J, the junction kept 2 bases outside the gene matches. The CDR3 covers 14 residues. CDR3 bases: TGTGCCAGTAGTATTGCTAGCGGGAGCAATGAGCAGTTCTTC. It yields the protein CASSIASGSNEQFF. Based on the CDR3 plus reference TRBV19 and TRBJ2-1, the full variable domain is DGGITQSPKYLFRKEGQNVTLSCEQNLNHDAMYWYRQDPGQGLRLIYYSQIVNDFQKGDIAEGYSVSREKKESFPLTVTSAQKNPTAFYLCASSIASGSNEQFFGPGTRLTVL.